A single sample is the source of the 8 T cell receptor beta chains below, sequenced in a study of blood T cell repertoires in COVID-19 (dated by TCRdb to about 2020). Library creation used the immunoSEQ multiplex PCR assay. TCRdb carries this immuneACCESS record with in-frame sequences only. Its versions omit some clonotypes, under half of them owing to an unresolved V gene in the studies checked, with the rest unexplained. The sample table holds about 330,000 clones, of which less than 90% were seen once. Under 1.3% of the sample belongs to the ten largest clones. Material for sequencing was PBMCs or T cells enriched from blood (not recorded which). The receptors were gathered from a woman in her thirties who had recovered from COVID-19.

This chain links TRBV5-1 with TRBJ1-5; maybe TRBD1 (6 bases). Germline V gene sequence: CDR1 SGHRS, CDR2 YFSETQ. Between the trimmed V and J ends, which lost 3 bases and 0 bases, there was a span of 13 bases. CDR3 size: 16 residues. The CDR3 loop is CASSWTDSNSNQPQHF. As DNA, the CDR3 is TGCGCCAGCAGCTGGACGGACAGTAATAGCAATCAGCCCCAGCATTTT.

The V and J genes are TRBV28 and TRBJ2-4; no definite D call. Trimming stripped 8 bases from V and 3 bases from J, with 17 bases between. CDR3 size: 15 residues. Germline assignment: CDR1 MDHEN and CDR2 SYDVKM. The CDR3: CASESSSLGKNIQYF. In DNA, the CDR3 is TGTGCCAGCGAGTCCTCTTCTCTTGGCAAAAACATTCAGTACTTC.

CDR3 in DNA: TGTGCCTGGAGTCTGTCGACAGACTATGGCTACACCTTC. Translated: CAWSLSTDYGYTF. The chain links TRBV30 to TRBJ1-2, with D maybe TRBD1 (5 bases). Germline V lookup: CDR1 GTSNPN, CDR2 SVGIG (reference sequence). The V end was cut by 2 bases, the J end by 3 bases, with 10 bases between. The length of the CDR3 is 13 residues.

The chain has TRBV5-5 and TRBJ2-5; no reliable D call. V lost 1 base, J lost 1 base, and 11 bases lay in between. The CDR3 spans 15 residues. In germline, CDR1 is SGHKS, CDR2 YYEKEE (reference sequence). Written as DNA, the CDR3 is TGTGCCAGCAGCTTGTCAGGCTTCCCCCAAGAGACCCAGTACTTC. It specifies CASSLSGFPQETQYF.

This chain joins TRBV28 and TRBJ2-7, with 8 bases aligning to TRBD1. After removal of 3 bases from V and 1 base from J, the junction contained 8 bases not matched to a gene. This CDR3 region has 16 residues. The V gene's germline CDR1 is MDHEN and CDR2 SYDVKM. The CDR3 DNA reads TGTGCCAGCAGTTTCCTCGGACAGGGCCGATCCTACGAGCAGTACTTC. As protein: CASSFLGQGRSYEQYF.

CDR3 sequence: CASRQRGTRGEQYF. The CDR3 nucleotides are TGTGCCAGCAGGCAACGCGGGACTCGGGGCGAGCAGTACTTC. The chain recombines TRBV6-5 with TRBJ2-7, with a weak D call TRBD2 (6 bases). With 6 bases removed from V and 6 bases from J, the gap between germline ends came to 18 bases. This CDR3 is 14 amino acids long. Germline lookup yields CDR1 MNHEY and CDR2 SVGAGI.

CDR3 region: CAISVGRGSVDEQFF. For the CDR3, the DNA is TGTGCCATCAGTGTGGGGCGGGGTTCGGTCGATGAGCAGTTCTTC. This rearrangement joins TRBV10-3 to TRBJ2-1, with D possibly matching TRBD2 (6 bases). This CDR3 contains 15 residues. The V and J ends lost 4 bases and 8 bases respectively, with 18 bases between them. Germline V gene lookup returns CDR1 ENHRY and CDR2 SYGVKD.

The chain uses TRBV6-2 or TRBV6-3 and TRBJ1-2; D call uncertain. V lost 7 bases and J lost 0, with 9 bases in between. Germline V gene data show CDR1 as MNHEY and CDR2 as SVGEGT. The CDR3 is made up of 13 amino acids. CDR3 coding DNA: TGTGCCAGCACCCCGGGCCCTAACTATGGCTACACCTTC. Translation: CASTPGPNYGYTF.